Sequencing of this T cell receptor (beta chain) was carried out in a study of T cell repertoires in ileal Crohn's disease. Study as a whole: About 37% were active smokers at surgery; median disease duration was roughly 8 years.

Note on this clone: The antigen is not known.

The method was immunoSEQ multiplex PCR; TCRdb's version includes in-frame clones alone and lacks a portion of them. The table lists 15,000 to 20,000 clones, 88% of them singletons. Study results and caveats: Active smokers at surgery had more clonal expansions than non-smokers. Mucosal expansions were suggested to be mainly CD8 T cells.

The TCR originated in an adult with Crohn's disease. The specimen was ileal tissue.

Here the CDR3 DNA reads TGCGCCAGCTCACTAGCGGGGATGACCGGGGAGACCCAGTACTTC. Its protein is CASSLAGMTGETQYF. The genes are TRBV5-1 and TRBJ2-5; 10 bases map to TRBD2. Unmatched junction bases numbered 11, after V lost 7 bases and J lost 5 bases. This CDR3 contains 15 residues. Germline V lookup: CDR1 SGHRS, CDR2 YFSETQ.